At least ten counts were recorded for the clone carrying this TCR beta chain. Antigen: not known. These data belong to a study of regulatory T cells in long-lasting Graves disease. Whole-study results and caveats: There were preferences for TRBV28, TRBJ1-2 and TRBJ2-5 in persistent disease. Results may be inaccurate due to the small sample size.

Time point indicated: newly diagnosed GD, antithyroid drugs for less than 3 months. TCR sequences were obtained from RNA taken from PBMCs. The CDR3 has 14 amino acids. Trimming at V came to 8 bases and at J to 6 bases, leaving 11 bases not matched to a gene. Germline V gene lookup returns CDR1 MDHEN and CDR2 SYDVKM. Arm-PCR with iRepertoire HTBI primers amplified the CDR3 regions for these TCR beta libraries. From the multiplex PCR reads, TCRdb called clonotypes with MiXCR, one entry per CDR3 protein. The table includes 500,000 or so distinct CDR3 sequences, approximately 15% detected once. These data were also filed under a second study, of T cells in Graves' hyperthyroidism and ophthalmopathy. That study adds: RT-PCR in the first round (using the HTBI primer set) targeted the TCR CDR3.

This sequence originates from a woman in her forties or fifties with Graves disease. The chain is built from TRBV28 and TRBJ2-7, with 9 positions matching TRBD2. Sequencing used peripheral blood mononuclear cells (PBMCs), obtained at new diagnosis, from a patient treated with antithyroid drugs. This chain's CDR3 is CASSTGTSLFEQYF. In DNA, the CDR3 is TGTGCCAGCTCGACCGGGACTAGCCTATTCGAGCAGTACTTC.